This T cell receptor (beta chain) is from a study of T cells in Graves' hyperthyroidism and ophthalmopathy. Study-wide context: Upon initial diagnosis and before any treatment, peripheral blood was collected.

This clonotype was counted many times. Its target is unknown. A junction end diverges from the germline sequence, so it may reflect a read error. Researchers took RNA transcripts and amplified the TCR beta CDR3 regions from them. An initial round of RT-PCR targeting the TCR CDR3 relied on the HTBI primer set. A single record per CDR3 protein comes from TCRdb applying MiXCR to the multiplex PCR reads. The sample carries more than 150,000 distinct CDR3 sequences, more than 15% recorded once. This CDR3 is 16 amino acids long. General study results and limits: Stable hyperthyroidism was told apart from ophthalmopathy by a model built on 13 V-J features.

The receptor was derived from a woman aged 45 to 65 with Graves' hyperthyroidism. The V gene is TRBV12-3 or TRBV12-4, the J gene TRBJ1-5; the D is unclear. Material: blood. CDR3 in DNA: TGTGCCAGCAATTTAGCGAGGGCTTTCGGGAATCAGCCCCAGCATTTT. Protein product: CASNLARAFGNQPQHF.